These T cell receptor beta chains were read from a single sample in a study of glioma-infiltrating T cells after dendritic cell vaccination. Assay: immunoSEQ multiplex PCR; the TCRdb copy retains only in-frame clones and omits some. The profile shows about 95,000 clones, about 85% of them singletons. The source was blood, collected before dendritic cell vaccination. Receptor source: a human donor with glioblastoma. The CDR3 runs from the conserved cysteine through the conserved F or W. Fields, in order: CDR3 length, clone size, J gene, V gene, D gene, CDR3 protein, CDR3 DNA. A D gene is named only where the DNA matches it firmly. A clone size is listed for some rows: how often the clone was seen (once, few, many), or a class if it is expanded.

>11|NA|TRBJ1-3|TRBV29-1|NA
CSGDKRNTIYF
TGCAGCGGGGACAAACGGAACACCATATATTTT
>14|once|TRBJ1-1|TRBV9|NA
CASSAAQMNTEAFF
TGTGCCAGCAGCGCCGCTCAGATGAACACTGAAGCTTTCTTT
>14|few|TRBJ2-7|TRBV5-8|TRBD1
CASSPDRAIGEQYF
TGTGCCAGCAGCCCTGACAGGGCCATAGGCGAGCAGTACTTC
>13|NA|TRBJ1-1|TRBV23-1|TRBD1
CASATGDPHEAFF
TGCGCCAGCGCCACAGGGGACCCCCATGAAGCTTTCTTT
>15|NA|TRBJ2-7|TRBV11-3|TRBD2
CASSSRQRELYEQYF
TGTGCCAGCAGCTCCCGCCAGCGGGAGCTCTACGAGCAGTACTTC
>11|NA|TRBJ1-6|TRBV7-9|NA
CASSLGGPLHF
TGTGCCAGCAGCCTAGGAGGGCCCCTCCACTTT
>14|once|TRBJ2-5|TRBV5-1|NA
CASSLAAGWETQYF
TGCGCCAGCAGCTTGGCAGCAGGGTGGGAGACCCAGTACTTC
>15|NA|TRBJ1-5|TRBV27|TRBD1
CASSPGTGTNQPQHF
TGTGCCAGCAGCCCCGGGACAGGTACTAATCAGCCCCAGCATTTT
>13|NA|TRBJ2-7|TRBV29-1|TRBD1
CSVGQGTHYEQYF
TGCAGCGTAGGACAGGGGACCCACTACGAGCAGTACTTC
>14|once|TRBJ2-7|TRBV2|TRBD1
CASSGGTGVYEQYF
TGTGCCAGCAGCGGCGGGACAGGGGTGTACGAGCAGTACTTC
>16|once|TRBJ1-1|TRBV7-9|NA
CASSSRGSGTNTEAFF
TGTGCCAGCAGCTCCCGAGGGTCAGGGACTAACACTGAAGCTTTCTTT
>15|NA|TRBJ2-1|TRBV4-3|TRBD2
CASSPRTSGREEQFF
TGCGCCAGCAGCCCACGGACTAGCGGGAGGGAGGAGCAGTTCTTC